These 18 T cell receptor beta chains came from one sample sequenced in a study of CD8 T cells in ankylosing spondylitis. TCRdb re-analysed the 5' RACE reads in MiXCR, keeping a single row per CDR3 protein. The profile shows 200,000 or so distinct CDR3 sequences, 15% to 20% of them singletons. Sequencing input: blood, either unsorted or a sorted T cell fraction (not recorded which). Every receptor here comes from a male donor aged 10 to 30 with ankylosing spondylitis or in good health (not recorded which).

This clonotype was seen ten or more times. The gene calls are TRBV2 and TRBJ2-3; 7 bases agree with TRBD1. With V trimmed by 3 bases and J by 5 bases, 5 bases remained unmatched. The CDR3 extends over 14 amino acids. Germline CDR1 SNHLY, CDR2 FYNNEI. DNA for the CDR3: TGTGCCAGCAGTGATACAGGGGCTAAAGATACGCAGTATTTT. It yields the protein CASSDTGAKDTQYF.

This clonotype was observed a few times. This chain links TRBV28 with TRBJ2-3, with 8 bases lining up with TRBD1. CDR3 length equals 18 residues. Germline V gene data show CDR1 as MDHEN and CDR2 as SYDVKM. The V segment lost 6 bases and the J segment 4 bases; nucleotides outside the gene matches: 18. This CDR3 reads CASSFQFGRTGYPDTQYF. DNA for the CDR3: TGTGCCAGCAGCTTTCAGTTTGGCAGGACAGGGTATCCAGATACGCAGTATTTT.

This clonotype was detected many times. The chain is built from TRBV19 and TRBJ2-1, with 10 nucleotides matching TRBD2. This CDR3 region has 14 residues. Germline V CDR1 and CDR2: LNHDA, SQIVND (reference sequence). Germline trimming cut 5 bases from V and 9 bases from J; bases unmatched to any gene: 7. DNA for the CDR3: TGTGCCAGTAGTGCTAGCGGGAGAAACTCTGAGCAGTTCTTC. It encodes CASSASGRNSEQFF.

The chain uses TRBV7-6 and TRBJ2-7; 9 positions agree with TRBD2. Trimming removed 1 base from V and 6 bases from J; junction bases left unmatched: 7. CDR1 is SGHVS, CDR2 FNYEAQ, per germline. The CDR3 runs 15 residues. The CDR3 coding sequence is TGTGCCAGCAGCTTAGGACCGGGACTAGCCTCCGAGCAGTACTTC. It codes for CASSLGPGLASEQYF.

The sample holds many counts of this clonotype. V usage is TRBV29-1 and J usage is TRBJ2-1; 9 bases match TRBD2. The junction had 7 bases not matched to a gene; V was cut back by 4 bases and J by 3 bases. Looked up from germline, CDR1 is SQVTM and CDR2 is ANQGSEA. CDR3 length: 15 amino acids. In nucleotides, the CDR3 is TGCAGCGTTGTTTCCATGACTAGCGGCTACAATGAGCAGTTCTTC. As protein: CSVVSMTSGYNEQFF.

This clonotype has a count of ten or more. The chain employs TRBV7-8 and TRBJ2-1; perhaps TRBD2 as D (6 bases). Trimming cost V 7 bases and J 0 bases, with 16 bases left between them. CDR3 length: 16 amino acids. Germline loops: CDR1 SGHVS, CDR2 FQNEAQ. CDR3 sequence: CASTRLRRASYNEQFF. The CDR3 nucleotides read TGTGCCAGCACCCGACTCCGGAGGGCCTCCTACAATGAGCAGTTCTTC. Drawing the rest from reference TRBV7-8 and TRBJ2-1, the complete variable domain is GAGVSQSPRYKVAKRGQDVALRCDPISGHVSLFWYQQALGQGPEFLTYFQNEAQLDKSGLPSDRFFAERPEGSVSTLKIQRTQQEDSAVYLCASTRLRRASYNEQFFGPGTRLTVL.

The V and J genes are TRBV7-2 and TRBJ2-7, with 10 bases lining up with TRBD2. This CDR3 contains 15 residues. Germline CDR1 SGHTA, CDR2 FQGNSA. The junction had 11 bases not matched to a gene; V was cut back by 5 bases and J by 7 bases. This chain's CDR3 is CASSPPGLAGVEQYF. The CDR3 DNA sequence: TGTGCCAGCAGCCCCCCAGGGCTAGCGGGAGTTGAGCAGTACTTC.

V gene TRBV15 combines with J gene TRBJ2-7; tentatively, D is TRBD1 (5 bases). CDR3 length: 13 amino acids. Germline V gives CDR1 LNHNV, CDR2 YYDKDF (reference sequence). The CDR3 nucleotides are TGTGCCACCAGCAGAGATCTTTCACAGGAGACCACAGTC. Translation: CATSRDLSQETTV.

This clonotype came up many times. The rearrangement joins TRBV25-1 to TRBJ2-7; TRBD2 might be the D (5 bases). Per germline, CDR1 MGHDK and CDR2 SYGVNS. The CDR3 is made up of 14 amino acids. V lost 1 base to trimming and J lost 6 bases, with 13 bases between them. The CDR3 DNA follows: TGTGCCAGCAGTGAATTTGAACTAAGCGGCGAGCAGTACTTC. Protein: CASSEFELSGEQYF.

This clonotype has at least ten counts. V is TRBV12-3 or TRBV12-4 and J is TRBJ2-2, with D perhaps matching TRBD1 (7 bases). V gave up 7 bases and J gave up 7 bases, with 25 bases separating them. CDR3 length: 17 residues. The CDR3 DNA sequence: TGTGCCAGCACCTCGGGGGCAGGGGGTAGAAAGATCGGGGAGCTGTTTTTT. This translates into CASTSGAGGRKIGELFF.

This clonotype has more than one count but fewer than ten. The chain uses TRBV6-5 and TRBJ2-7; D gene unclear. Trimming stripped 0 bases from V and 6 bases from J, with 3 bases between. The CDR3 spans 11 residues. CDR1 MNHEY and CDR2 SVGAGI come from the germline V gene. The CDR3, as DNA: TGTGCCAGCAGTTACTCAATCGAGCAGTACGTC. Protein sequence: CASSYSIEQYV.

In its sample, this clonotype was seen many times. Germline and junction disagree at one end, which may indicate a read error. The CDR3 protein is CSAIGREEIQYF. For the CDR3, the DNA is TGCAGTGCTATAGGGCGCGAAGAGATCCAGTACTTC. The rearrangement uses TRBV20-1 and TRBJ2-5; D gene unclear. This CDR3 region has 12 residues. CDR1 DFQATT and CDR2 SNEGSKA come from the germline V gene (reference sequence).

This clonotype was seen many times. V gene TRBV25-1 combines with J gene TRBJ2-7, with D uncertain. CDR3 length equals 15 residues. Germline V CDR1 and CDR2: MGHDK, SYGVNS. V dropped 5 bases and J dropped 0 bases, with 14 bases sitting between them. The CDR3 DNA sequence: TGTGCCAGCAGTTCGATAGGGTCGAGCTCCTACGAGCAGTACGTC. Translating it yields CASSSIGSSSYEQYV.

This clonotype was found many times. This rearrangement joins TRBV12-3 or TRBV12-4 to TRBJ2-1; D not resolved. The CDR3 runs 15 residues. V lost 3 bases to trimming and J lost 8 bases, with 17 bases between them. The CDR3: CASSLGLPLGYEQFF. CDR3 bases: TGTGCCAGCAGTTTGGGCCTACCCCTCGGGTATGAGCAGTTCTTC.

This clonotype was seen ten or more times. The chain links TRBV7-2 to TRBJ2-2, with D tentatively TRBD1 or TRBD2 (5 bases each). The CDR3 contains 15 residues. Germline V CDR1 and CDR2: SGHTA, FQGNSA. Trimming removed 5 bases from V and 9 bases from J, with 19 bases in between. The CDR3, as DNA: TGTGCCAGCAGCCAAGCCCGGGACGTTTTTAGGGAGCTGTTTTTT. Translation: CASSQARDVFRELFF.

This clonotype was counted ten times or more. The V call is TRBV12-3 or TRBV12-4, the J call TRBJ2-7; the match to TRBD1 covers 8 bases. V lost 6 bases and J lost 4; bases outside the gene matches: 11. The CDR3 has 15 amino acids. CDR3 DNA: TGTGCCAGCAGCCAGGGACAGGCCCAAGGGTACGAGCAGTACTTC. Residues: CASSQGQAQGYEQYF.

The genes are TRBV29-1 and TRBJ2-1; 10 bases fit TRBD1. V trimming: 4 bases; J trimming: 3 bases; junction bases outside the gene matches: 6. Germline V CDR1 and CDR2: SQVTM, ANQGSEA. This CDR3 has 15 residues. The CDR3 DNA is TGCAGCGTTGGAAACCGGGACAGGGGCTACAATGAGCAGTTCTTC. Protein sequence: CSVGNRDRGYNEQFF.

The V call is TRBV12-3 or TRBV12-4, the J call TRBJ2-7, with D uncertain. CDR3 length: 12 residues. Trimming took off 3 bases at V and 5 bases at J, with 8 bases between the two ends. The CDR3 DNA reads TGTGCCAGCAGTTTCGGGCGCAACGAGCAGTACGTC. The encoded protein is CASSFGRNEQYV.